Listed here are 21 T cell receptor beta chains from one sample, sequenced in a study of preoperative IRX-2 immunotherapy in early breast cancer. Specified treatment: preoperative locoregional IRX-2 cytokine immunotherapy. Using immunoSEQ multiplex PCR, the repertoire was profiled, and TCRdb retains in-frame clones only, with some absent. The table has approximately 100,000 clones, 70% to 90% seen once. The sequencing used tumor tissue, collected after IRX-2 immunotherapy. The receptors were sampled from a human donor with breast cancer.

The V gene is TRBV6-8, the J gene TRBJ2-3; D uncertain. V was clipped by 5 bases and J by 0 bases, with 9 bases between them. Per germline, CDR1 MNHGY and CDR2 SAAAGT. This CDR3 spans 14 amino acids. Written as DNA, the CDR3 is TGTGCCAGCAGTGTGGCAGAGAGCACAGATACGCAGTATTTT. Translation: CASSVAESTDTQYF.

This clone was seen a single time. This chain joins TRBV6-8 and TRBJ2-3; D may be TRBD1 or TRBD2 (5 bases each). V lost 5 bases and J 4 bases, leaving 10 bases between the germline ends. The CDR3 runs 13 residues. Germline-derived CDR1 and CDR2 are MNHGY and SAAAGT. In nucleotides, the CDR3 is TGTGCCAGCAGTGGGGGTTCCCCAGATACGCAGTATTTT. Protein sequence: CASSGGSPDTQYF.

The rearrangement uses TRBV19 and TRBJ1-1; tentative D call: TRBD1 (5 bases). Germline V lookup: CDR1 LNHDA, CDR2 SQIVND (reference sequence). Trimming removed 0 bases at V and 5 bases at J, with 13 bases between. The CDR3 runs to 15 residues. DNA of the CDR3: TGTGCCAGTAGTATAGATCGGGACGGCGGGACTGAAGCTTTCTTT. Amino acid sequence: CASSIDRDGGTEAFF.

The sample holds a few counts of this clone. V and J are TRBV15 and TRBJ2-7, with a weak D call TRBD2 (5 bases). V lost 5 bases and J 2 bases, leaving 16 bases between the germline ends. Germline V CDR1 and CDR2: LNHNV, YYDKDF (reference sequence). This CDR3 is 15 amino acids long. The chain's CDR3 is CATSAPQRTTYEQYF. The CDR3 DNA sequence: TGTGCCACCAGCGCCCCCCAGCGGACCACCTACGAGCAGTACTTC.

This chain uses TRBV11-3 with TRBJ2-3; TRBD2 might be the D (6 bases). This CDR3 contains 15 residues. CDR1 is SGHNT and CDR2 is YENEEA in the germline V gene. With 5 bases removed from V and 0 bases from J, the gap between germline ends came to 12 bases. CDR3 region: CASSPGGRSTDTQYF. CDR3 sequence (DNA): TGTGCCAGCAGCCCCGGGGGACGGAGCACAGATACGCAGTATTTT.

The J gene is TRBJ1-4, the V gene TRBV30; possibly TRBD1 for D (5 bases). This CDR3 comprises 11 residues. V lost 7 bases and J lost 5, with 8 bases in between. Looked up from germline, CDR1 is GTSNPN and CDR2 is SVGIG (reference sequence). The CDR3 loop reads CAFEGNEKLFF. The CDR3 nucleotides are TGTGCCTTTGAGGGGAATGAAAAACTGTTTTTT.

V gene TRBV28 combines with J gene TRBJ2-1; maybe TRBD1 (6 bases). CDR3 length: 13 residues. The germline CDR1 and CDR2 sequences are MDHEN and SYDVKM. With 6 bases removed from V and 4 bases from J, the gap between germline ends came to 10 bases. The CDR3, as DNA: TGTGCCAGCAGCCGGACAGTTTACAATGAGCAGTTCTTC. Encoded protein: CASSRTVYNEQFF. The full variable domain, its missing parts supplied by reference TRBV28 and TRBJ2-1, is DVKVTQSSRYLVKRTGEKVFLECVQDMDHENMFWYRQDPGLGLRLIYFSYDVKMKEKGDIPEGYSVSREKKERFSLILESASTNQTSMYLCASSRTVYNEQFFGPGTRLTVL.

The V gene is TRBV5-1, the J gene TRBJ2-5; 13 bases line up with TRBD2. The V segment lost 4 bases and the J segment 7 bases; nucleotides outside the gene matches: 10. CDR3 size: 16 residues. CDR1 is SGHRS, CDR2 YFSETQ, per germline. CDR3 bases: TGCGCCAGCAGCGCTCAGACTAGCGGGGGGACCGGGACCCAGTACTTC. Its protein is CASSAQTSGGTGTQYF.

The chain is built from TRBV19 and TRBJ1-4, with 8 bases matching TRBD1. Germline V gene lookup returns CDR1 LNHDA and CDR2 SQIVND (reference sequence). With 0 bases clipped from V and 9 bases from J, the junction kept 9 bases outside the gene matches. This CDR3 is 16 amino acids long. CDR3 sequence reads: CASSIDGAGGRKKLFF. As DNA, the CDR3 is TGTGCCAGTAGTATAGACGGGGCAGGGGGCAGGAAAAAACTGTTTTTT.

The chain couples TRBV6-8 to TRBJ2-7; no clear D gene. The length of the CDR3 is 13 residues. CDR1 and CDR2 from the germline V gene are MNHGY and SAAAGT. Trimming stripped 10 bases from V and 6 bases from J, with 19 bases between. The CDR3 loop is CAIRTAVASEQYF. CDR3 nucleotides: TGTGCCATCAGAACAGCCGTCGCCTCCGAGCAGTACTTC.

This clone was seen once. One junction end does not reproduce the germline sequence, and a read error may be involved. CDR3: CAISAENQPQHF. The DNA of the CDR3 is TGTGCCATCAGTGCAGAAAATCAGCCCCAGCATTTT. This sequence joins TRBV6-8 and TRBJ1-5; D gene uncertain. The CDR3 is 12 amino acids. The germline V gene encodes CDR1 MNHGY and CDR2 SAAAGT.

CDR3 in DNA: TGTGCCAGCAGTGAAGCGCTTCGAGGGACCGATGCTAATGAAAAACTGTTTTTT. It encodes CASSEALRGTDANEKLFF. The chain carries TRBV6-1 and TRBJ1-4; a possible D gene is TRBD1 (5 bases). CDR3 length: 18 residues. V lost 0 bases to trimming and J lost 3 bases, with 17 bases between them. Germline V lookup: CDR1 MNHNS, CDR2 SASEGT.

This clone was observed once. J is TRBJ1-2 and V is TRBV9; D possibly corresponds to TRBD1 (5 bases). This CDR3 has 14 amino acids. Germline values: CDR1 SGDLS, CDR2 YYNGEE. The germline V and J ends were trimmed by 5 bases and 0 bases, with 11 bases remaining between them. The CDR3 is CASSEGAANYGYTF. CDR3 coding DNA: TGTGCCAGCAGTGAAGGGGCAGCTAACTATGGCTACACCTTC.

J is TRBJ1-1 and V is TRBV19; D is possibly TRBD1 (6 bases). The CDR3 has 16 amino acids. Looked up from germline, CDR1 is LNHDA and CDR2 is SQIVND (reference sequence). Trimming cost V 4 bases and J 6 bases, with 21 bases left between them. CDR3 DNA: TGTGCCAGTAGTAACCATGGCGAGGGGGGGTCTGCTGAAGCTTTCTTT. The encoded protein is CASSNHGEGGSAEAFF.

This clone was seen only once. This chain links TRBV29-1 with TRBJ2-1; D is tentatively TRBD1 or TRBD2 (5 bases each). This CDR3 has 14 amino acids. Germline V CDR1 and CDR2: SQVTM, ANQGSEA. With 2 bases removed from V and 5 bases from J, the gap between germline ends came to 13 bases. CDR3 coding DNA: TGCAGCGTTGAAAGTGGGACCAGTAACAATGAGCAGTTCTTC. Translated: CSVESGTSNNEQFF.

The rearrangement uses TRBV5-1 and TRBJ2-7, with 10 bases that match TRBD2. V lost 1 base, J lost 5 bases, and 6 bases stayed unmatched. This CDR3 has 15 residues. Per germline, CDR1 SGHRS and CDR2 YFSETQ. CDR3 loop: CASSLTGTSAHEQYF. CDR3 DNA sequence: TGCGCCAGCAGCTTGACCGGGACTAGCGCCCACGAGCAGTACTTC.

With regard to this clone: At one end, the junction sequence differs from germline, possibly due to a read error. The rearrangement uses TRBV19 and TRBJ1-5; D is uncertain. CDR1 is LNHDA and CDR2 is SQIVND in the germline V gene (reference sequence). The CDR3 runs to 16 residues. CDR3 amino acids: CTSSIWWDHSNQPQHF. The CDR3 DNA is TGTACCAGTAGTATTTGGTGGGATCATAGCAATCAGCCCCAGCATTTT.

The chain joins TRBV28 to TRBJ1-3; no reliable D call. CDR1 is MDHEN and CDR2 is SYDVKM in the germline V gene. This CDR3 is built from 15 residues. V lost 2 bases and J 0 bases, leaving 8 bases between the germline ends. The CDR3 sequence is CASSLLGFSGNTIYF. The CDR3 coding sequence is TGTGCCAGCAGTTTACTCGGATTCTCTGGAAACACCATATATTTT. Looking up the rest from reference TRBV28 and TRBJ1-3 gives the full variable domain: DVKVTQSSRYLVKRTGEKVFLECVQDMDHENMFWYRQDPGLGLRLIYFSYDVKMKEKGDIPEGYSVSREKKERFSLILESASTNQTSMYLCASSLLGFSGNTIYFGEGSWLTVV.

The chain employs TRBV6-4 and TRBJ1-2; 7 bases are shared with TRBD1. The CDR3 is 11 residues long. From germline, CDR1 is MRHNA and CDR2 SNTAGT. V was pared by 4 bases and J by 8 bases, with 1 base of the junction left unmatched. The CDR3 sequence: CASSGQGGYTF. CDR3 DNA sequence: TGTGCCAGCAGTGGACAGGGCGGCTACACCTTC.

The chain is built from TRBV10-1 and TRBJ2-7, with D tentatively TRBD1 or TRBD2 (5 bases each). Germline CDR1 is WNHNN and CDR2 is SYGVQD (reference sequence). Trimming removed 5 bases at V and 4 bases at J, with 15 bases between. This CDR3 has 14 residues. CDR3 protein: CASSSGGSQYEQYF. CDR3 nucleotide sequence: TGCGCCAGCAGTTCTGGGGGTTCGCAATACGAGCAGTACTTC.

The V gene is TRBV5-1, the J gene TRBJ2-1, with D possibly matching TRBD2 (7 bases). Trimming took 6 bases from V and 8 from J, leaving 18 bases between them. In germline, CDR1 is SGHRS, CDR2 YFSETQ. This CDR3 has 14 amino acids. The CDR3 DNA reads TGCGCCAGCACCGCGGGGGCCAAGGGGGATGAGCAGTTCTTC. This encodes CASTAGAKGDEQFF.